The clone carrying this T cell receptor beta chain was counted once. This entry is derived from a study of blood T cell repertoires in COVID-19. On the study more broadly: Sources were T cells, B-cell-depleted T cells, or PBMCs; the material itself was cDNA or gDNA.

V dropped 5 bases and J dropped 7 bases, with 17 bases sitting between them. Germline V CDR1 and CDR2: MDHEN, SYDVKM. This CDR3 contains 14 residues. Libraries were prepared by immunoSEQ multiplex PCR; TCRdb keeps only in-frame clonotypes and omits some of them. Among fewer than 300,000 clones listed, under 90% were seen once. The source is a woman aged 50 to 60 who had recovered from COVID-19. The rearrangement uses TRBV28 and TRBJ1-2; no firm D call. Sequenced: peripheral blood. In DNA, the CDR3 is TGTGCCAGCAGTGCCTACCGGGGAGACCTTGGCTACACCTTC. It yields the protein CASSAYRGDLGYTF.